Below, one TCR beta chain is given with its context. The sample comes from a study of blood T cell repertoires in COVID-19. Study-level information: Acute and convalescent COVID-19 specimens originated in the United States, Italy and Spain. Sources were T cells, B-cell-depleted T cells, or PBMCs; the material itself was cDNA or gDNA.

In the authors' methods: The assay estimated nucleated cells by amplifying reference gene primers. Using immunoSEQ multiplex PCR, the repertoire was profiled, and TCRdb retains in-frame clones only, with some absent. D and trimming were read from the DNA, whereas the V and J calls and clone size are those reported in that table. The sample includes roughly 200,000 clones, 70% to 90% of them seen just once. Sequenced material: peripheral blood. This clonotype was sampled from a young woman with active or convalescent COVID-19.

The CDR3 DNA reads as TGTGCCAGTACCCAAGGGGAGGGAGGCAATCAGCCCCAGCATTTT. Residues: CASTQGEGGNQPQHF. The gene calls are TRBV19 and TRBJ1-5, with D tentatively TRBD1 (5 bases). Germline loops: CDR1 LNHDA, CDR2 SQIVND (reference sequence). This CDR3 is 15 amino acids long. Trimming left V 7 bases short and J 2 bases short, with 15 bases between.